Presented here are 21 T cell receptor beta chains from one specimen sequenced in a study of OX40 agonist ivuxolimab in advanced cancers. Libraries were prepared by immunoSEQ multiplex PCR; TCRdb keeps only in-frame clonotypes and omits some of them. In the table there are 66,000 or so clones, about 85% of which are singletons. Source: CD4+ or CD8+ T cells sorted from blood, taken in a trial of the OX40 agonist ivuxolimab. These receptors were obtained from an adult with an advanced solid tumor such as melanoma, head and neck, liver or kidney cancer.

This CDR3 reads CASSTTLGQGASINEQYF. As DNA, the CDR3 is TGTGCCAGTAGTACAACCCTGGGACAGGGGGCGTCTATTAACGAGCAGTACTTC. The V and J genes are TRBV19 and TRBJ2-7; 12 bases match TRBD1. Trimming at V came to 4 bases and at J to 5 bases, leaving 15 bases not matched to a gene. Germline V CDR1 and CDR2: LNHDA, SQIVND (reference sequence). This CDR3 has 18 amino acids.

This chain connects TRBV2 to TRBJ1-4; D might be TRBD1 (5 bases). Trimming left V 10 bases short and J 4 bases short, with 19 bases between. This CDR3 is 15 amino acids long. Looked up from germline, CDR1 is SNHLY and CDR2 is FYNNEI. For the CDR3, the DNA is TGTGCCACAGCAGAGGCGGGACTATTTAATGAAAAACTGTTTTTT. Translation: CATAEAGLFNEKLFF.

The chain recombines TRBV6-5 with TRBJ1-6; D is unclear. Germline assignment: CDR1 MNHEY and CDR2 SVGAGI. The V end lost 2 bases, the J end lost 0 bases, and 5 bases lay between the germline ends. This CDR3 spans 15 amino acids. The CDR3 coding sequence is TGTGCCAGCAGTTACGCAAACTCCTATAATTCACCCCTCCACTTT. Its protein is CASSYANSYNSPLHF.

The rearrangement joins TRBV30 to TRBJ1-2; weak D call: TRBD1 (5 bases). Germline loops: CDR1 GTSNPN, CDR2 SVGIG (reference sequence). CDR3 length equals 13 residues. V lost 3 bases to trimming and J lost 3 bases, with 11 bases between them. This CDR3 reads CAWRGGGDYGYTF. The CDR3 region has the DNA TGTGCCTGGAGGGGAGGAGGGGACTATGGCTACACCTTC. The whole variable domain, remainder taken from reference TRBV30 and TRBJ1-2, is SQTIHQWPATLVQPVGSPLSLECTVEGTSNPNLYWYRQAAGRGLQLLFYSVGIGQISSEVPQNLSASRPQDRQFILSSKKLLLSDSGFYLCAWRGGGDYGYTFGSGTRLTVV.

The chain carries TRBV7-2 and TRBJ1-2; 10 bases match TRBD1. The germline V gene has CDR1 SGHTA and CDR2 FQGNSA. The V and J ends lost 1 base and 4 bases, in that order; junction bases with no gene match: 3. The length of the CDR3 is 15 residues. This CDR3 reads CASSLVGTGAYGYTF. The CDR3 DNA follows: TGTGCCAGCAGCTTAGTCGGGACAGGGGCCTATGGCTACACCTTC.

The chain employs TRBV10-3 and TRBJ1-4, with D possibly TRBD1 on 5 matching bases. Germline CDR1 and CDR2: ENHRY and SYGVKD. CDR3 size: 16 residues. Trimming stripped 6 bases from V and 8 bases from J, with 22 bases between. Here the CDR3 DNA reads TGTGCCATCAGCAACCTGGGGCCAGGGCGGAACGAAAAACTGTTTTTT. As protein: CAISNLGPGRNEKLFF.

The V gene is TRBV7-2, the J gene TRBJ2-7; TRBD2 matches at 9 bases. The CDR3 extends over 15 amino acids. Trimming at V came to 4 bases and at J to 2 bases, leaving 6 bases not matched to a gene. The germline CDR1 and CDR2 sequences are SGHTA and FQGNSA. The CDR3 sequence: CASSSAGGQPYEQYF. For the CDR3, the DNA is TGTGCCAGCAGCTCAGCGGGAGGACAACCCTACGAGCAGTACTTC.

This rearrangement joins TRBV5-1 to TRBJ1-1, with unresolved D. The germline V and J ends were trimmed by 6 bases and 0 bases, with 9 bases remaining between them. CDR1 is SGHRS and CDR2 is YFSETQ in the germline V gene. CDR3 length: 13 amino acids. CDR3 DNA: TGCGCCAGCAATACGGGAATGAACACTGAAGCTTTCTTT. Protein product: CASNTGMNTEAFF.

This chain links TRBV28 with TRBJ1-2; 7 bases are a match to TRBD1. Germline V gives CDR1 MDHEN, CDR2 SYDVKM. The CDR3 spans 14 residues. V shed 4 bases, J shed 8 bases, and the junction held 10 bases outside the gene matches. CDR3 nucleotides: TGTGCCAGCAGTTGGAAGGGGGCCGGTAGGGGCTACACCTTC. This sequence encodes CASSWKGAGRGYTF.

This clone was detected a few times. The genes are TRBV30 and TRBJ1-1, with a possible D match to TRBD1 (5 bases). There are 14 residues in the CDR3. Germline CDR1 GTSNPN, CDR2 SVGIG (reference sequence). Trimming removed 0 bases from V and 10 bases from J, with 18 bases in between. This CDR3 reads CAWSVQGSAGRAFF. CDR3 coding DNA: TGTGCCTGGAGTGTTCAGGGTTCGGCGGGGAGAGCTTTCTTT.

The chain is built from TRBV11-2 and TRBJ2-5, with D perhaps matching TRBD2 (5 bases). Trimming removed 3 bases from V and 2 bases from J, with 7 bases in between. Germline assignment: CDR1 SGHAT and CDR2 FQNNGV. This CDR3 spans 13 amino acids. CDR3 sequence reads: CASSFGMQETQYF. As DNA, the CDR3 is TGTGCCAGCAGCTTCGGGATGCAAGAGACCCAGTACTTC.

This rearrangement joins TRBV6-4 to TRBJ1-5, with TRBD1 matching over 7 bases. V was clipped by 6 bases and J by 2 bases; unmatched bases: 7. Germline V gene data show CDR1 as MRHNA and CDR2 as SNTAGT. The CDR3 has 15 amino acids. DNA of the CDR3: TGTGCCAGCAGCCACACAGGGGACCGCAATCAGCCCCAGCATTTT. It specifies CASSHTGDRNQPQHF.

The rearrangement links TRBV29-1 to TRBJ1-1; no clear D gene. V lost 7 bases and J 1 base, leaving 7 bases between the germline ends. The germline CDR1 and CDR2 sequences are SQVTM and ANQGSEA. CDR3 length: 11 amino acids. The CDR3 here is CSDKGNTEAFF. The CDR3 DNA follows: TGCAGCGACAAGGGGAACACTGAAGCTTTCTTT.

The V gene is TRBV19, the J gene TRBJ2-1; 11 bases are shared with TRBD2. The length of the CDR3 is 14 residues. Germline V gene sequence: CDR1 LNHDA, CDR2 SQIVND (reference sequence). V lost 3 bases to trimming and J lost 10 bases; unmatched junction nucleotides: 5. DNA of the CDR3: TGTGCCAGTAGTATCGGGACTAGCGGAAACGAGCAGTTCTTC. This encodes CASSIGTSGNEQFF.

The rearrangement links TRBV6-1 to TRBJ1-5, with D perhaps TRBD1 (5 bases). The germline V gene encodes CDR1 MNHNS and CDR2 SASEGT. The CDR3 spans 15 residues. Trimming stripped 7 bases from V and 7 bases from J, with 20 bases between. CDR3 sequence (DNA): TGTGCCAGCACGAACCCCCGGGGGTTAAACCAGCCCCAGCATTTT. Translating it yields CASTNPRGLNQPQHF.

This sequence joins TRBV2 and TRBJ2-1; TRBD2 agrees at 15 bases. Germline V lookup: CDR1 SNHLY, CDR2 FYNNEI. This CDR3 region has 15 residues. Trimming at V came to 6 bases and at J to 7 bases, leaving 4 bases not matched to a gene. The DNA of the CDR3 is TGTGCCAGCAGAGGACTAGCGGGAGGGGGTAATGAGCAGTTCTTC. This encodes CASRGLAGGGNEQFF.

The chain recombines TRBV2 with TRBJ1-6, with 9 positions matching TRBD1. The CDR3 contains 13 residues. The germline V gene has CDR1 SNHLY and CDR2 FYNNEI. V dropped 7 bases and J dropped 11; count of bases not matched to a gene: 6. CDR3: CASKGQGLAPLHF. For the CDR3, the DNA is TGTGCCAGCAAAGGACAGGGGTTAGCACCCCTCCACTTT.

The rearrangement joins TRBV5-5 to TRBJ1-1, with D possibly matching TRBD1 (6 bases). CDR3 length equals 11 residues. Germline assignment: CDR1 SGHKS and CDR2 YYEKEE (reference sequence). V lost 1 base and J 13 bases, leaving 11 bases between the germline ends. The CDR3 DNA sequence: TGTGCCAGCAGCTTGAACAGGGCGGATTTCTTT. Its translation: CASSLNRADFF. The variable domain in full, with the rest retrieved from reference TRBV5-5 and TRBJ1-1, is DAGVTQSPTHLIKTRGQQVTLRCSPISGHKSVSWYQQVLGQGPQFIFQYYEKEERGRGNFPDRFSARQFPNYSSELNVNALLLGDSALYLCASSLNRADFFGQGTRLTVV.

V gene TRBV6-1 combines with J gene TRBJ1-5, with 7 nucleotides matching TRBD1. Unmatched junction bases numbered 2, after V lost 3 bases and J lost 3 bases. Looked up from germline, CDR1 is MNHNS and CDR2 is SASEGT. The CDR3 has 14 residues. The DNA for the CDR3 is TGTGCCAGCAGTGACAGGGGGTTCAATCAGCCCCAGCATTTT. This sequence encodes CASSDRGFNQPQHF.

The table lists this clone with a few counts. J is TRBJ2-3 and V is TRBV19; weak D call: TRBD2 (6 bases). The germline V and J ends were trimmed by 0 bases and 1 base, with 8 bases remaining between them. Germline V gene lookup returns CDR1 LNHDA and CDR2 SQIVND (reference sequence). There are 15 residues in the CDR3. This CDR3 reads CASSIDGTGTDTQYF. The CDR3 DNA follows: TGTGCCAGTAGTATAGATGGGACTGGCACAGATACGCAGTATTTT. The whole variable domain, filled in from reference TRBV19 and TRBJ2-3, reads DGGITQSPKYLFRKEGQNVTLSCEQNLNHDAMYWYRQDPGQGLRLIYYSQIVNDFQKGDIAEGYSVSREKKESFPLTVTSAQKNPTAFYLCASSIDGTGTDTQYFGPGTRLTVL.

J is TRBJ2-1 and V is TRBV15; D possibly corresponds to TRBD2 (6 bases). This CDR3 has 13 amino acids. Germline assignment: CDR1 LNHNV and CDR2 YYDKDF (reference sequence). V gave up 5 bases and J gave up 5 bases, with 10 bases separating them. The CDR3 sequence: CATSVGLHNEQFF. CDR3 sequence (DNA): TGTGCCACCAGCGTGGGACTTCACAATGAGCAGTTCTTC.